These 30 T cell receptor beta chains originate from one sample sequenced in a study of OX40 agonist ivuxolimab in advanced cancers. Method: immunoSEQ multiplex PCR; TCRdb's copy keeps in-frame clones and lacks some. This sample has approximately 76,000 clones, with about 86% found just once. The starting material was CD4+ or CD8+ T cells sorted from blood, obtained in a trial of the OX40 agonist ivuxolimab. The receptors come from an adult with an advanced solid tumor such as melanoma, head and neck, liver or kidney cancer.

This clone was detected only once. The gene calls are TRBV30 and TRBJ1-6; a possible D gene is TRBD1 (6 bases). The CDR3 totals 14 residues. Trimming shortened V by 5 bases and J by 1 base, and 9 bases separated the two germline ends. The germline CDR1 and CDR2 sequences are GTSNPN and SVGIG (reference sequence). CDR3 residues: CAWCQGSYNSPLHF. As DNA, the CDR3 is TGTGCCTGGTGTCAGGGGTCCTATAATTCACCCCTCCACTTT.

The CDR3 spells CASSLEFGSRNTEAFF. The CDR3 nucleotides read TGTGCCAGCAGCTTAGAGTTTGGCAGTAGGAACACTGAAGCTTTCTTT. J is TRBJ1-1 and V is TRBV7-2; D not resolved. The CDR3 is 16 amino acids. V was pared by 1 base and J by 1 base, with 13 bases between. Per the germline V gene, CDR1 is SGHTA and CDR2 is FQGNSA.

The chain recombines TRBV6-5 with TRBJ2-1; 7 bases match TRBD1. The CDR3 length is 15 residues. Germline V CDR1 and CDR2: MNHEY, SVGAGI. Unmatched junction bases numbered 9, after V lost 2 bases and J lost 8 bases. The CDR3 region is CASSYRGQSSDEQFF. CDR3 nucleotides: TGTGCCAGCAGTTACCGGGGACAGAGCAGTGATGAGCAGTTCTTC.

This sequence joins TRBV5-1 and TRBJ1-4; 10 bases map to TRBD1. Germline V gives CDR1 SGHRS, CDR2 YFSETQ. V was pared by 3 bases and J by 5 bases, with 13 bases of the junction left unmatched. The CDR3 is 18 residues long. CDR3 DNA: TGCGCCAGCAGCTCGGACGGGACAGGGGTACCAGGGAATGAAAAACTGTTTTTT. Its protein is CASSSDGTGVPGNEKLFF.

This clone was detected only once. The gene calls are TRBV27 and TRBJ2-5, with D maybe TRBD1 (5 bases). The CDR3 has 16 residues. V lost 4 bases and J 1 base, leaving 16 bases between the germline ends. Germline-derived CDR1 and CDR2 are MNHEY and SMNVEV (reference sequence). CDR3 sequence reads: CASSSLPGLTQETQYF. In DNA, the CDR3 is TGTGCCAGCAGTTCCCTGCCAGGGTTGACCCAAGAGACCCAGTACTTC.

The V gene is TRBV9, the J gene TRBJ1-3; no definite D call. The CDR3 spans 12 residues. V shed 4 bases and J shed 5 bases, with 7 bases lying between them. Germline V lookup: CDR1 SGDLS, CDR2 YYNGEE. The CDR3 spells CASSRDRNTIYF. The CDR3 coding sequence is TGTGCCAGCAGCCGAGATCGAAACACCATATATTTT.

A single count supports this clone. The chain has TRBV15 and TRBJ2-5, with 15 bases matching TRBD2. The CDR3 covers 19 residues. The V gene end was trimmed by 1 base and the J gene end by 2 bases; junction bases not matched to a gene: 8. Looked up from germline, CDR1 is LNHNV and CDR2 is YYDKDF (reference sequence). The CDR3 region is CATSRAPGTSGGKQETQYF. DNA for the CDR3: TGTGCCACCAGCAGAGCCCCCGGGACTAGCGGGGGGAAACAAGAGACCCAGTACTTC.

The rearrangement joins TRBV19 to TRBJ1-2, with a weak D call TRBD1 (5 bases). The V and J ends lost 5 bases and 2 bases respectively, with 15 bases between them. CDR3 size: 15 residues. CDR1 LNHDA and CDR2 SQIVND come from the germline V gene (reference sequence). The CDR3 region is CASSVTQGPNYGYTF. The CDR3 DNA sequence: TGTGCCAGTAGTGTCACGCAGGGACCAAACTATGGCTACACCTTC.

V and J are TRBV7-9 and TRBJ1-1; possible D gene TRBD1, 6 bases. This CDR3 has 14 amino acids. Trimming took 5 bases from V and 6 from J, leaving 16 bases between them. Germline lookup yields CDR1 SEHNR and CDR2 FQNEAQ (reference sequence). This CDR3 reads CASSPSGGGAEAFF. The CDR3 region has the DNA TGTGCCAGCAGCCCATCTGGGGGCGGCGCTGAAGCTTTCTTT. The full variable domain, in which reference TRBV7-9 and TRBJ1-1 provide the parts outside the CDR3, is DTGVSQNPRHKITKRGQNVTFRCDPISEHNRLYWYRQTLGQGPEFLTYFQNEAQLEKSRLLSDRFSAERPKGSFSTLEIQRTEQGDSAMYLCASSPSGGGAEAFFGQGTRLTVV.

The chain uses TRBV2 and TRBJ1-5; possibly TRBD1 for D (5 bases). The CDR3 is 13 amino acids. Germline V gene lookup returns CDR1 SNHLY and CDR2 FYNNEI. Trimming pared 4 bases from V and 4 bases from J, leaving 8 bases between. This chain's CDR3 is CASSARENQPQHF. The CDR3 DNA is TGTGCCAGCAGTGCCAGGGAGAATCAGCCCCAGCATTTT. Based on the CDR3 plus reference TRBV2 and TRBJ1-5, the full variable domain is EPEVTQTPSHQVTQMGQEVILRCVPISNHLYFYWYRQILGQKVEFLVSFYNNEISEKSEIFDDQFSVERPDGSNFTLKIRSTKLEDSAMYFCASSARENQPQHFGDGTRLSIL.

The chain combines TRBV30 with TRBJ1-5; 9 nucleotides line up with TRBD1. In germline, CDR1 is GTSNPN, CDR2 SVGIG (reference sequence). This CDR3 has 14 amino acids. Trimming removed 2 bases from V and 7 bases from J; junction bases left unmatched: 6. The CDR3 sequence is CAWSRLTGGQPQHF. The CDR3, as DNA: TGTGCCTGGAGTCGATTGACAGGGGGACAGCCCCAGCATTTT.

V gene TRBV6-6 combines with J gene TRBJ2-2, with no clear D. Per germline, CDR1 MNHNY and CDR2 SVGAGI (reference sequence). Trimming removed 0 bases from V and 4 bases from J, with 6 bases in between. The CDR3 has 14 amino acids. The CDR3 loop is CASSYSKGTGELFF. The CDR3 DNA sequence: TGTGCCAGCAGTTACTCGAAGGGCACCGGGGAGCTGTTTTTT.

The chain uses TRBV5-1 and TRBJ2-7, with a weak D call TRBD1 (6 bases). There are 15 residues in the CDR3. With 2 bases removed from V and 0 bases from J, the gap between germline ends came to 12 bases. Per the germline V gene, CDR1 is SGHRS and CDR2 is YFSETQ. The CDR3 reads CASSLSTGFSYEQYF. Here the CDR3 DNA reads TGCGCCAGCAGCTTATCTACAGGGTTCTCCTACGAGCAGTACTTC.

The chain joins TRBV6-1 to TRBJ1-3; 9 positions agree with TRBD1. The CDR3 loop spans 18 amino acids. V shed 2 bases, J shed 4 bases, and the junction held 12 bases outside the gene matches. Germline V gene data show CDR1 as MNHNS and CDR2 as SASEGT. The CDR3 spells CASSERNRGQGIGNTIYF. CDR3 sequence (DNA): TGTGCCAGCAGTGAAAGGAATAGAGGACAGGGGATCGGAAACACCATATATTTT.

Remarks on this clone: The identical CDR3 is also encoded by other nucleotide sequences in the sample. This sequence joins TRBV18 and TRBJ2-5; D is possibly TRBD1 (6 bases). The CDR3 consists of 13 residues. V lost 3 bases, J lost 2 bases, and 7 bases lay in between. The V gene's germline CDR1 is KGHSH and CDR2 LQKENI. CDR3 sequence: CASSPGQQETQYF. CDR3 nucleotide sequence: TGTGCCAGCTCACCCGGACAGCAAGAGACCCAGTACTTC.

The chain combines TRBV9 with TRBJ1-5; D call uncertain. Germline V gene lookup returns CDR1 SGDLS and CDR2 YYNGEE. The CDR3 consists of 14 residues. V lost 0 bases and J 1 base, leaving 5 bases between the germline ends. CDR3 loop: CASSVGESNQPQHF. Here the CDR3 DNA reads TGTGCCAGCAGCGTAGGGGAAAGCAATCAGCCCCAGCATTTT.

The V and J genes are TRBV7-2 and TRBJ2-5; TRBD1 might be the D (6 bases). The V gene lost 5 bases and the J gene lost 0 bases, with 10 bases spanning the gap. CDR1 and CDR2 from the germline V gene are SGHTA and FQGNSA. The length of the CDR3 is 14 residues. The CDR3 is CASSQQGYQETQYF. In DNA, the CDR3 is TGTGCCAGCAGCCAACAGGGATACCAAGAGACCCAGTACTTC.

The CDR3 is CASSPRETEAFF. DNA of the CDR3: TGTGCCAGCTCACCACGGGAAACTGAAGCTTTCTTT. The chain has TRBV18 and TRBJ1-1, with D hard to call. CDR3 length: 12 amino acids. Germline loops: CDR1 KGHSH, CDR2 LQKENI. Trimming cost V 1 base and J 5 bases, with 5 bases left between them.

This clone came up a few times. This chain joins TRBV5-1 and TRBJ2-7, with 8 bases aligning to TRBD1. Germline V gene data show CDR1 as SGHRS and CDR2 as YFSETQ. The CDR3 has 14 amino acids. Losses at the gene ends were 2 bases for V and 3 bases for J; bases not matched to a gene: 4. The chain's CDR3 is CASSLLGQDYEQYF. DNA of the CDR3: TGCGCCAGCAGCTTATTGGGACAGGACTACGAGCAGTACTTC.

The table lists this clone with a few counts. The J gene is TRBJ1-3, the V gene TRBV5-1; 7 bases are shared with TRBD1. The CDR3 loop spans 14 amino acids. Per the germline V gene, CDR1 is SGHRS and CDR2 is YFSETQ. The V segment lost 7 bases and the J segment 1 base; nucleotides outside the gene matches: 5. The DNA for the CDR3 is TGCGCCAGCGACCCGACAGGGTCTGGAAACACCATATATTTT. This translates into CASDPTGSGNTIYF. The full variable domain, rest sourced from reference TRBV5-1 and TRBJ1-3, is KAGVTQTPRYLIKTRGQQVTLSCSPISGHRSVSWYQQTPGQGLQFLFEYFSETQRNKGNFPGRFSGRQFSNSRSEMNVSTLELGDSALYLCASDPTGSGNTIYFGEGSWLTVV.

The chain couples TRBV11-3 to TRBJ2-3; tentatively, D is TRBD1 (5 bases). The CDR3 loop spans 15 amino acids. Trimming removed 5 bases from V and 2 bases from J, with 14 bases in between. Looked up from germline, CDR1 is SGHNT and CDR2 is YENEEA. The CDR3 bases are TGTGCCAGCAGCAGGGGTGGCCTTTACACAGATACGCAGTATTTT. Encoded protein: CASSRGGLYTDTQYF.

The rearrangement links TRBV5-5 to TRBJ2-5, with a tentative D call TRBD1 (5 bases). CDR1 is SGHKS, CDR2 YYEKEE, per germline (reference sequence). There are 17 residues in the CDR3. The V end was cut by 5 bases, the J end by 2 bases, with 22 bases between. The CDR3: CASSLTGAGAPQETQYF. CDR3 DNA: TGTGCCAGCAGTTTAACTGGGGCAGGCGCACCTCAAGAGACCCAGTACTTC.

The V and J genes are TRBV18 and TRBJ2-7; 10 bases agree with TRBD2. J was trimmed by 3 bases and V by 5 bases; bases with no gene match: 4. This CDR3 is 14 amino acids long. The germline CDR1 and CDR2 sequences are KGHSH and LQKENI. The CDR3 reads CASSAIAGGYEQYF. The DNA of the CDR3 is TGTGCCAGCTCAGCTATAGCGGGAGGCTACGAGCAGTACTTC.

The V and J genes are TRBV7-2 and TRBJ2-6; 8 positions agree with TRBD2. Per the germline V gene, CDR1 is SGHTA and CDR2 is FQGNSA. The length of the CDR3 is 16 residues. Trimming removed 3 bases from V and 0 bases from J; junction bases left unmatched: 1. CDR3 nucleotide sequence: TGTGCCAGCAGCTTGAGCGGGGGCTCTGGGGCCAACGTCCTGACTTTC. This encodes CASSLSGGSGANVLTF.

CDR3 in amino acids: CASSLGRLYEQYF. The CDR3 DNA reads TGTGCCAGCAGCTTAGGCCGGCTTTACGAGCAGTACTTC. The chain recombines TRBV7-2 with TRBJ2-7, with D unresolved. Per the germline V gene, CDR1 is SGHTA and CDR2 is FQGNSA. The CDR3 extends over 13 amino acids. The germline V and J ends were trimmed by 1 base and 4 bases, with 8 bases remaining between them. The full variable domain, with the rest looked up from reference TRBV7-2 and TRBJ2-7, is GAGVSQSPSNKVTEKGKDVELRCDPISGHTALYWYRQSLGQGLEFLIYFQGNSAPDKSGLPSDRFSAERTGGSVSTLTIQRTQQEDSAVYLCASSLGRLYEQYFGPGTRLTVT.

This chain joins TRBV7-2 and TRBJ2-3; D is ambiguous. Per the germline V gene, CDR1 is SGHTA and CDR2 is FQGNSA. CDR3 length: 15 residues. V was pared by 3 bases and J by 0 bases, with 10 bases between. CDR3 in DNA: TGTGCCAGCAGCTTTTCGGCGTATAGCACAGATACGCAGTATTTT. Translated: CASSFSAYSTDTQYF.

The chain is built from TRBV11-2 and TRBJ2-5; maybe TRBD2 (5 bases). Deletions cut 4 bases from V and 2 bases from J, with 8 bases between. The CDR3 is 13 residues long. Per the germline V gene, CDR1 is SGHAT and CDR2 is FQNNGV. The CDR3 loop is CASSWTRQETQYF. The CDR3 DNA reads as TGTGCCAGCAGCTGGACTCGGCAAGAGACCCAGTACTTC.

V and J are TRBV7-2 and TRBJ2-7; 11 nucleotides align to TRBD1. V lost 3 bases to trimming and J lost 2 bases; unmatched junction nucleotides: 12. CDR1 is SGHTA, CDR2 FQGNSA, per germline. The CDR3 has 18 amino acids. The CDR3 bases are TGTGCCAGCAGCTTCGTCGATCCCGGGACAGGGGGGACCTACGAGCAGTACTTC. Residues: CASSFVDPGTGGTYEQYF.

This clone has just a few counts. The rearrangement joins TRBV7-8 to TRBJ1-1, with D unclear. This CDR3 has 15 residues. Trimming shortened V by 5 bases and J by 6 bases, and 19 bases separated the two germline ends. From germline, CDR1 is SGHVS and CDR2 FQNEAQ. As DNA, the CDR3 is TGTGCCAGCAGCCTCCGGGTCTCGTCAGACGCTGAAGCTTTCTTT. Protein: CASSLRVSSDAEAFF.

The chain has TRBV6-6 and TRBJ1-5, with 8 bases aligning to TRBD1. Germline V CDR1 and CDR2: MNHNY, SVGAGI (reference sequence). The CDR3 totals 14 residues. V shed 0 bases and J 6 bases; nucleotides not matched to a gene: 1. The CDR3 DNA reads TGTGCCAGCAGTTACTCGACAGGGGCTCAGCCCCAGCATTTT. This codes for CASSYSTGAQPQHF.